Below, 12 T cell receptor beta chains from the same sample are listed, as sequenced in a study of spatial heterogeneity in lung cancer (dated by TCRdb to between 2018 and 2021). Their target antigens are unknown. The time point label for this specimen denotes: sample taken at primary tumor resection. The library was built by means of 5' RACE. The sequencer listed for this sample is NextSeq 500. The raw public data were reprocessed by TCRdb itself: fastp quality trimming at Q25, MiXCR clonotype calling, in-frame beta chains only. Rows are combined by CDR3 protein, so each entry shows the most common genes and DNA. The sample table lists roughly 19,000 distinct CDR3 sequences, approximately 5.6% of them with a count of one. The ten largest clones take up 9% to 12% of the sample. What the research found in general, with its limitations: The tumor nonsynonymous mutation count correlated with the number of expanded intratumoral alpha and beta TCRs.

The sequenced sample was lung tumor tissue, obtained at surgery. The receptor set was obtained from a female donor with early-stage non-small cell lung cancer.

This clonotype was seen at least ten times. As an off-target read in a library built for alpha chains, this beta chain has a frequency of little significance. This sequence joins TRBV7-2 and TRBJ2-7; unclear D gene. This CDR3 has 15 amino acids. Trimming stripped 5 bases from V and 3 bases from J, with 17 bases between. Per germline, CDR1 SGHTA and CDR2 FQGNSA. The CDR3 region has the DNA TGTGCCAGCAGCACCCCCCGGGCCGGATACTACGAGCAGTACTTC. This gives the protein CASSTPRAGYYEQYF.

This clonotype was detected ten times or more. This beta chain was picked up by a library intended for alpha chains and is off target, so its count carries little meaning. CDR3: CASIQQGNEQFF. The CDR3 nucleotides read TGTGCCAGCATCCAACAAGGGAATGAGCAGTTCTTC. V usage is TRBV12-3 or TRBV12-4 and J usage is TRBJ2-1; D remains unclear. V lost 7 bases, J lost 7 bases, and 11 bases lay in between. The CDR3 length is 12 residues.

This clonotype was detected ten times or more. As an off-target read in a library built for alpha chains, this beta chain has a frequency of little significance. The chain links TRBV11-2 to TRBJ2-1; maybe TRBD2 (6 bases). V shed 5 bases and J shed 7 bases, with 21 bases lying between them. Germline CDR1 is SGHAT and CDR2 is FQNNGV. The CDR3 has 16 residues. Here the CDR3 DNA reads TGTGCCAGCAGCCCCGGGGCGTGGACTACCGGAAATGAGCAGTTCTTC. This translates into CASSPGAWTTGNEQFF.

This clonotype was seen only a few times. The library was designed around alpha chains, so this beta chain is a stray read whose abundance carries little weight. The chain is built from TRBV7-2 and TRBJ2-7; a weak D match, TRBD1 (5 bases). V dropped 0 bases and J dropped 5 bases, with 11 bases sitting between them. Germline CDR1 is SGHTA and CDR2 is FQGNSA. This CDR3 contains 14 residues. CDR3 loop: CASSLAAGHDEQYF. The CDR3 DNA reads as TGTGCCAGCAGCTTAGCGGCAGGGCACGACGAGCAGTACTTC.

In its sample, this clonotype was seen many times. This beta chain appears as a stray read in a library generated for alpha chains; its size is not informative. The chain has TRBV5-1 and TRBJ2-1; 10 positions agree with TRBD2. Trimming cost V 5 bases and J 6 bases; bases outside gene matches: 8. In germline, CDR1 is SGHRS, CDR2 YFSETQ. The length of the CDR3 is 15 residues. The CDR3 DNA sequence: TGCGCCAGCAGGAAAGCGGGAGGGTTCACCAATGAGCAGTTCTTC. Translated: CASRKAGGFTNEQFF.

This clonotype was observed at least ten times. Within a library made for alpha chains, this beta chain is off target, and its count is uninformative. V gene TRBV6-1 combines with J gene TRBJ2-6; no definite D call. The ends were cut back, 5 bases at V and 4 bases at J, with 12 bases in the middle. The CDR3 is 15 residues long. Germline values: CDR1 MNHNS, CDR2 SASEGT. CDR3 loop: CASSPDMLGANVLTF. CDR3 bases: TGTGCCAGCAGTCCTGATATGCTAGGGGCCAACGTCCTGACTTTC.

This clonotype is medium-sized. This beta chain lies outside the target of a library built for alpha chains; its clone size means little. V usage is TRBV7-2 and J usage is TRBJ2-3, with unresolved D. Germline V lookup: CDR1 SGHTA, CDR2 FQGNSA. V was shortened by 0 bases and J by 6 bases, with 4 bases between the two germline ends. The CDR3 loop spans 12 amino acids. CDR3 in DNA: TGTGCCAGCAGCTTAGCCGCGGATACGCAGTATTTT. Translation gives CASSLAADTQYF.

This clonotype was counted many times. This beta chain appears as a stray read in a library generated for alpha chains; its size is not informative. This rearrangement joins TRBV29-1 to TRBJ2-7, with 12 bases fitting TRBD2. The V segment lost 7 bases and the J segment 2 bases; nucleotides outside the gene matches: 3. Germline assignment: CDR1 SQVTM and CDR2 ANQGSEA. This CDR3 is built from 13 residues. The DNA of the CDR3 is TGCAGCGCGGGACTAGCGGGCGCCTACGAGCAGTACTTC. Amino acid sequence: CSAGLAGAYEQYF.

This clonotype has ten or more counts. Since the library was made to target alpha chains, this beta chain is a stray read and its abundance is not meaningful. The chain joins TRBV12-3 or TRBV12-4 to TRBJ1-1; tentatively, D is TRBD1 (6 bases). CDR3 size: 13 residues. V lost 5 bases and J 0 bases, leaving 7 bases between the germline ends. CDR3 coding DNA: TGTGCCAGCAGTGGACAGATGAACACTGAAGCTTTCTTT. Protein product: CASSGQMNTEAFF.

In its sample, this clonotype was seen many times. This beta chain is an unintended read in a library built for alpha chains; its size means little. The chain employs TRBV7-9 and TRBJ2-1, with D uncertain. Germline V CDR1 and CDR2: SEHNR, FQNEAQ (reference sequence). Trimming removed 5 bases from V and 9 bases from J, with 8 bases in between. The CDR3 sequence is 11 residues long. In DNA, the CDR3 is TGTGCCAGCAGCCACATGTTTGAGCAGTTCTTC. Translating it yields CASSHMFEQFF.

This clonotype has at least ten counts. This beta chain appears as a stray read in a library generated for alpha chains; its size is not informative. V is TRBV29-1 and J is TRBJ1-2; D call uncertain. The CDR3 has 14 residues. Trimming took 1 base from V and 0 from J, leaving 9 bases between them. Germline lookup yields CDR1 SQVTM and CDR2 ANQGSEA. The CDR3 protein is CSVEVAEANYGYTF. The CDR3 DNA reads TGCAGCGTTGAAGTGGCGGAAGCTAACTATGGCTACACCTTC.

Remarks on this clonotype: The library was prepared for alpha chains; this beta chain is a stray read, so its frequency means little. The chain combines TRBV7-3 with TRBJ1-6, with 8 bases matching TRBD1. The V gene's germline CDR1 is SGHTA and CDR2 FQGTGA. The CDR3 loop spans 14 amino acids. V was clipped by 8 bases and J by 12 bases; unmatched bases: 12. The CDR3 reads CASPMGQVVGPLHF. The DNA for the CDR3 is TGTGCCAGCCCGATGGGACAGGTGGTTGGACCCCTCCACTTT.